Below are 23 T cell receptor beta chains sequenced from a single sample in a study of spatial heterogeneity in lung cancer. TCRdb called the 5' RACE reads again in MiXCR, with one record for every CDR3 protein. The sample records approximately 40,000 distinct CDR3 sequences, roughly 15% being singletons. Time point specified: sample taken at primary tumor resection. Whole RNA, isolated from tumor, nontumor lung or frozen PBMC, was sequenced without prior sorting. This specimen was PBMCs, taken at surgery. These receptors all stem from a male donor with early-stage non-small cell lung cancer.

This clonotype was seen many times. The chain couples TRBV7-2 to TRBJ1-1; D remains ambiguous. Germline-derived CDR1 and CDR2 are SGHTA and FQGNSA. V was clipped by 4 bases and J by 1 base, with 10 bases between them. This CDR3 is built from 14 residues. In DNA form, the CDR3 reads TGTGCCAGCAGCTATAGTCCAGGGAACACTGAAGCTTTCTTT. Its protein product is CASSYSPGNTEAFF.

This clonotype was seen ten or more times. As DNA, the CDR3 is TGTGCCAGCAGTTACCCAGCCACTAGCGGGTTCGGCTACACAGATACGCAGTATTTT. This translates into CASSYPATSGFGYTDTQYF. The chain has TRBV6-2 or TRBV6-3 and TRBJ2-3; 9 bases are a match to TRBD2. The ends lost 2 bases at V and 2 bases at J; junction bases unmatched: 14. The CDR3 spans 19 residues. The germline CDR1 and CDR2 sequences are MNHEY and SVGEGT.

This clonotype was counted ten times or more. This rearrangement joins TRBV12-3 or TRBV12-4 to TRBJ2-7; 7 bases map to TRBD1. V shed 4 bases, J shed 2 bases, and the junction held 8 bases outside the gene matches. The CDR3 covers 15 residues. The CDR3 is CASSSRQGGAYEQYF. Written as DNA, the CDR3 is TGTGCCAGCAGTTCACGACAGGGTGGTGCCTACGAGCAGTACTTC.

V gene TRBV3-1 combines with J gene TRBJ2-1; 9 bases align to TRBD1. V was pared by 4 bases and J by 15 bases, with 7 bases of the junction left unmatched. The CDR3 runs to 12 residues. Looked up from germline, CDR1 is LGHDT and CDR2 is YNNKEL (reference sequence). The CDR3 sequence is CASSPLGQGTFF. The CDR3 DNA reads as TGTGCCAGCAGCCCCCTAGGACAGGGGACGTTCTTC.

The sample holds many counts of this clonotype. The chain employs TRBV10-2 and TRBJ2-7; 8 bases match TRBD1. Per the germline V gene, CDR1 is WSHSY and CDR2 is SAAADI. Trimming removed 4 bases from V and 1 base from J; junction bases left unmatched: 3. CDR3 length equals 14 residues. The CDR3 region is CASSVRTGSYEQYF. In nucleotides, the CDR3 is TGCGCCAGCAGTGTCAGGACAGGGTCCTACGAGCAGTACTTC.

This clonotype was observed many times. The chain links TRBV20-1 to TRBJ2-1, with 9 nucleotides matching TRBD2. This CDR3 spans 15 amino acids. Trimming cost V 5 bases and J 5 bases; bases outside gene matches: 10. Looked up from germline, CDR1 is DFQATT and CDR2 is SNEGSKA (reference sequence). In DNA, the CDR3 is TGCAGTGCTCCATCGCGGGGGGGCCTCCACAATGAGCAGTTCTTC. It specifies CSAPSRGGLHNEQFF.

This clonotype is labeled medium-sized. This sequence joins TRBV28 and TRBJ2-7; tentatively, D is TRBD1 (6 bases). The CDR3 has 14 amino acids. With 7 bases removed from V and 0 bases from J, the gap between germline ends came to 13 bases. Germline V lookup: CDR1 MDHEN, CDR2 SYDVKM. CDR3 nucleotide sequence: TGTGCCAGCATAGGGGACACCCCCTCCTACGAGCAGTACTTC. It specifies CASIGDTPSYEQYF.

The chain is built from TRBV4-1 and TRBJ2-7, with D unclear. Per germline, CDR1 MGHRA and CDR2 YSYEKL. V was pared by 1 base and J by 0 bases, with 13 bases between. CDR3 length: 16 residues. This CDR3 reads CASSQGVQASSYEQYF. The CDR3 DNA follows: TGCGCCAGCAGCCAAGGGGTCCAGGCTAGCTCCTACGAGCAGTACTTC.

In this sample, this clonotype turned up a few times. The chain carries TRBV20-1 and TRBJ1-3; D remains ambiguous. This CDR3 has 14 residues. V dropped 3 bases and J dropped 0 bases, with 9 bases sitting between them. The germline gives CDR1 DFQATT, CDR2 SNEGSKA (reference sequence). Here the CDR3 reads CSASPSSSGNTIYF. CDR3 in DNA: TGCAGTGCTAGCCCCAGTAGCTCTGGAAACACCATATATTTT.

The chain is built from TRBV28 and TRBJ2-5; D gene unclear. Per germline, CDR1 MDHEN and CDR2 SYDVKM. Trimming took 7 bases from V and 0 from J, leaving 9 bases between them. This CDR3 is 13 amino acids long. CDR3 nucleotide sequence: TGTGCCAGCAATAAGCAGTACCAAGAGACCCAGTACTTC. Amino acid sequence: CASNKQYQETQYF.

The chain links TRBV2 to TRBJ2-2; 8 positions agree with TRBD2. V gave up 3 bases and J gave up 4 bases; unmatched junction bases: 7. CDR1 and CDR2 (germline): SNHLY, FYNNEI. CDR3 length: 16 residues. In nucleotides, the CDR3 is TGTGCCAGCAGTGAGCCTCGCGGGGGGCCCACCGGGGAGCTGTTTTTT. Translated: CASSEPRGGPTGELFF. Combining the CDR3 with reference TRBV2 and TRBJ2-2 gives the whole variable domain EPEVTQTPSHQVTQMGQEVILRCVPISNHLYFYWYRQILGQKVEFLVSFYNNEISEKSEIFDDQFSVERPDGSNFTLKIRSTKLEDSAMYFCASSEPRGGPTGELFFGEGSRLTVL.

The chain employs TRBV6-6 and TRBJ1-5, with a possible D match to TRBD1 (6 bases). Trimming removed 5 bases at V and 0 bases at J, with 11 bases between. CDR3 length: 15 amino acids. Germline V gives CDR1 MNHNY, CDR2 SVGAGI (reference sequence). The CDR3 region is CASSPRGSSNQPQHF. The CDR3 DNA is TGTGCCAGCAGTCCCAGGGGATCTAGCAATCAGCCCCAGCATTTT.

The genes are TRBV6-5 and TRBJ1-1; unclear D gene. Germline CDR1 MNHEY, CDR2 SVGAGI. V was pared by 0 bases and J by 3 bases, with 17 bases between. The CDR3 is made up of 17 amino acids. CDR3 bases: TGTGCCAGCAGTTACTCGAACGTCCCGGGTTTTGACACTGAAGCTTTCTTT. As protein: CASSYSNVPGFDTEAFF.

This chain links TRBV10-3 with TRBJ2-3; 7 nucleotides agree with TRBD2. V gave up 10 bases and J gave up 0 bases; unmatched junction bases: 19. The CDR3 spans 18 residues. In germline, CDR1 is ENHRY, CDR2 SYGVKD. The CDR3 sequence: CATWPGEGRLLSTDTQYF. CDR3 bases: TGTGCCACGTGGCCGGGGGAGGGGCGCCTCCTGAGCACAGATACGCAGTATTTT.

The V and J genes are TRBV6-6 and TRBJ1-6, with 11 bases matching TRBD1. In germline, CDR1 is MNHNY, CDR2 SVGAGI (reference sequence). V lost 0 bases and J lost 9; bases outside the gene matches: 4. The CDR3 covers 16 residues. This CDR3 is CASSYSTGTGGSPLHF. In nucleotides, the CDR3 is TGTGCCAGCAGTTACTCAACCGGGACAGGGGGTTCACCCCTCCACTTT.

Only a few counts were recorded for this clonotype. The J gene is TRBJ2-1, the V gene TRBV11-2, with D possibly matching TRBD1 (6 bases). This CDR3 contains 12 residues. In germline, CDR1 is SGHAT, CDR2 FQNNGV. Between the trimmed V and J ends, which lost 5 bases and 15 bases, there was a span of 17 bases. CDR3 sequence reads: CASSILSQGPFF. CDR3 DNA: TGTGCCAGCAGCATCCTTAGTCAGGGGCCGTTCTTC.

The chain links TRBV9 to TRBJ1-5; no firm D call. Deletions cut 0 bases from V and 5 bases from J, with 6 bases between. Germline V gives CDR1 SGDLS, CDR2 YYNGEE. CDR3 length: 13 residues. CDR3 sequence reads: CASSVGRDQPQHF. CDR3 coding DNA: TGTGCCAGCAGCGTAGGCAGAGATCAGCCCCAGCATTTT.

This rearrangement joins TRBV16 to TRBJ1-2; 9 nucleotides agree with TRBD1. After removal of 4 bases from V and 4 bases from J, the junction contained 4 bases not matched to a gene. CDR3 length: 14 residues. CDR1 KGHSY and CDR2 FQNENV come from the germline V gene. The CDR3 DNA follows: TGTGCCAGCAGCCGAACGACAGGGGGCTATGGCTACACCTTC. It yields the protein CASSRTTGGYGYTF.

The chain has TRBV7-2 and TRBJ2-3, with D possibly being TRBD2 (7 bases). CDR1 is SGHTA and CDR2 is FQGNSA in the germline V gene. Trimming removed 0 bases from V and 2 bases from J, with 12 bases in between. This CDR3 is 16 amino acids long. The CDR3 here is CASSLAPGGPTDTQYF. The DNA for the CDR3 is TGTGCCAGCAGCTTAGCGCCGGGGGGCCCCACAGATACGCAGTATTTT.

Ten or more counts support this clonotype. The chain couples TRBV28 to TRBJ1-2; TRBD1 matches at 8 bases. The CDR3 has 13 residues. Germline lookup yields CDR1 MDHEN and CDR2 SYDVKM. Germline trimming cut 5 bases from V and 7 bases from J; bases unmatched to any gene: 6. The CDR3 loop is CASSVDRGLGYTF. The CDR3 nucleotides are TGTGCCAGCAGTGTCGACAGGGGTCTTGGCTACACCTTC.

This clonotype was seen at least ten times. The J gene is TRBJ2-3, the V gene TRBV11-2; 9 bases are shared with TRBD2. From germline, CDR1 is SGHAT and CDR2 FQNNGV. V shed 1 base, J shed 6 bases, and the junction held 14 bases outside the gene matches. The CDR3 loop spans 18 amino acids. The CDR3 DNA reads as TGTGCCAGCAGCTTAGGCCCCTTCGGTAGCGGGAGTACGGATACGCAGTATTTT. Protein sequence: CASSLGPFGSGSTDTQYF.

This clonotype was detected once. A much larger clone differs by one base, so this may be a read error. The chain couples TRBV9 to TRBJ1-6; possible D gene TRBD1, 6 bases. V lost 3 bases and J lost 7, with 17 bases in between. The V gene's germline CDR1 is SGDLS and CDR2 YYNGEE. This CDR3 has 16 amino acids. Here the CDR3 reads CASSAAPGGGNSPLHF. DNA for the CDR3: TGTGCCAGCAGCGCAGCCCCGGGGGGCGGGAATTCACCCCTCCACTTT.

This clonotype was seen a few times. This chain connects TRBV7-2 to TRBJ1-6, with D unresolved. V shed 3 bases and J shed 7 bases, with 10 bases lying between them. This CDR3 spans 14 amino acids. The germline V gene encodes CDR1 SGHTA and CDR2 FQGNSA. In DNA, the CDR3 is TGTGCCAGCAGCTTGTCCAGTGGGAATTCACCCCTCCACTTT. Protein product: CASSLSSGNSPLHF.